The 29 T cell receptor beta chains given below trace back to one sample, sequenced in a study of T cell repertoires in cytomegalovirus infection. TCRdb re-called the reads with MiXCR, one entry per CDR3 protein. The data show about 310,000 distinct CDR3 sequences, just under 25% seen once. These receptors have no identified antigens. Sequenced material: cultured PBMCs, taken from culture after CMV antigen stimulation. These TCRs come from a human donor in good health (CMV status not recorded). Some clones in this sample may be carry-over from other donors' samples.

This clonotype was recorded many times. J is TRBJ2-3 and V is TRBV7-8; weak D call: TRBD2 (6 bases). Germline loops: CDR1 SGHVS, CDR2 FQNEAQ. This CDR3 region has 17 residues. V was cut by 0 bases and J by 3 bases, with 16 bases left in between. CDR3 nucleotide sequence: TGTGCCAGCAGCTTAGCGCGATGGGGAGGTCCAACAGATACGCAGTATTTT. Its protein product is CASSLARWGGPTDTQYF.

This rearrangement joins TRBV25-1 to TRBJ2-2; D is perhaps TRBD2 (6 bases). Trimming pared 2 bases from V and 0 bases from J, leaving 16 bases between. CDR3 length equals 18 residues. The V gene's germline CDR1 is MGHDK and CDR2 SYGVNS. CDR3 DNA: TGTGCCAGCAGTGAACTCGCGGGAAAGGGTTCGAACACCGGGGAGCTGTTTTTT. It codes for CASSELAGKGSNTGELFF.

This clonotype was counted between two and nine times. The chain joins TRBV7-9 to TRBJ2-1, with unresolved D. There are 18 residues in the CDR3. The V gene lost 2 bases and the J gene lost 0 bases, with 17 bases spanning the gap. From germline, CDR1 is SEHNR and CDR2 FQNEAQ (reference sequence). The CDR3 DNA sequence: TGTGCCAGCAGCTTATACCGGGTCCGGAGCAGCTCCTACAATGAGCAGTTCTTC. It yields the protein CASSLYRVRSSSYNEQFF. Supplemented by reference TRBV7-9 and TRBJ2-1, the full variable domain reads DTGVSQNPRHKITKRGQNVTFRCDPISEHNRLYWYRQTLGQGPEFLTYFQNEAQLEKSRLLSDRFSAERPKGSFSTLEIQRTEQGDSAMYLCASSLYRVRSSSYNEQFFGPGTRLTVL.

This clonotype has more than one count but fewer than ten. The CDR3 protein is CSAISSGRDTDTQYF. CDR3 in DNA: TGCAGTGCTATTTCGAGCGGGAGAGACACAGATACGCAGTATTTT. The gene calls are TRBV20-1 and TRBJ2-3; 8 nucleotides match TRBD2. The CDR3 spans 15 residues. Germline V lookup: CDR1 DFQATT, CDR2 SNEGSKA (reference sequence). The junction had 8 bases not matched to a gene; V was cut back by 4 bases and J by 2 bases.

This clonotype has a handful of counts. The V call is TRBV9, the J call TRBJ1-5, with D uncertain. Germline CDR1 and CDR2: SGDLS and YYNGEE. V shed 0 bases and J shed 0 bases, with 10 bases lying between them. This CDR3 has 16 amino acids. The CDR3 protein is CASSVDGRYSNQPQHF. The CDR3 DNA sequence: TGTGCCAGCAGCGTAGATGGGCGGTATAGCAATCAGCCCCAGCATTTT.

This clonotype was counted a few times. The rearrangement joins TRBV7-2 to TRBJ2-1, with D perhaps TRBD1 (6 bases). Trimming took off 5 bases at V and 10 bases at J, with 21 bases between the two ends. Germline-derived CDR1 and CDR2 are SGHTA and FQGNSA. This CDR3 comprises 15 residues. The CDR3 loop reads CASSPTQGRGSEQFF. The CDR3 DNA reads as TGTGCCAGCAGCCCAACTCAGGGGAGAGGAAGCGAGCAGTTCTTC. Filled out from reference TRBV7-2 and TRBJ2-1, the complete variable domain reads GAGVSQSPSNKVTEKGKDVELRCDPISGHTALYWYRQSLGQGLEFLIYFQGNSAPDKSGLPSDRFSAERTGGSVSTLTIQRTQQEDSAVYLCASSPTQGRGSEQFFGPGTRLTVL.

The rearrangement uses TRBV28 and TRBJ2-3; 7 nucleotides agree with TRBD1. Germline CDR1 MDHEN, CDR2 SYDVKM. The CDR3 sequence is 13 residues long. V was pared by 8 bases and J by 4 bases, with 6 bases of the junction left unmatched. The CDR3 is CASCEGAADTQYF. Here the CDR3 DNA reads TGTGCCAGCTGCGAGGGGGCTGCAGATACGCAGTATTTT. The variable domain in full, completed from reference TRBV28 and TRBJ2-3, reads DVKVTQSSRYLVKRTGEKVFLECVQDMDHENMFWYRQDPGLGLRLIYFSYDVKMKEKGDIPEGYSVSREKKERFSLILESASTNQTSMYLCASCEGAADTQYFGPGTRLTVL.

The chain joins TRBV6-1 to TRBJ1-2, with 8 nucleotides matching TRBD1. Per the germline V gene, CDR1 is MNHNS and CDR2 is SASEGT. Losses at the gene ends were 5 bases for V and 4 bases for J; bases not matched to a gene: 6. The CDR3 has 14 amino acids. CDR3 sequence: CASSSETGAYGYTF. In DNA, the CDR3 is TGTGCCAGCAGTTCTGAGACAGGGGCCTATGGCTACACCTTC.

The rearrangement uses TRBV3-1 and TRBJ1-2, with a weak D call TRBD1 (5 bases). There are 14 residues in the CDR3. The germline gives CDR1 LGHDT, CDR2 YNNKEL (reference sequence). The V gene lost 4 bases and the J gene lost 4 bases, with 13 bases spanning the gap. The CDR3: CASSPLTGSYGYTF. In nucleotides, the CDR3 is TGTGCCAGCAGCCCATTAACAGGTAGCTATGGCTACACCTTC.

This clonotype came up many times. V is TRBV7-6 and J is TRBJ2-1; a weak D match, TRBD2 (6 bases). CDR3 size: 15 residues. With 3 bases removed from V and 0 bases from J, the gap between germline ends came to 9 bases. Germline V gene lookup returns CDR1 SGHVS and CDR2 FNYEAQ. The CDR3 nucleotides read TGTGCCAGCAGCTTCCAGCGGGCCTCCTACAATGAGCAGTTCTTC. This gives the protein CASSFQRASYNEQFF.

The gene calls are TRBV12-5 and TRBJ2-1; D gene unclear. The CDR3 runs to 12 residues. Trimming shortened V by 0 bases and J by 8 bases, and 5 bases separated the two germline ends. The germline V gene encodes CDR1 LGHNT and CDR2 FRNRAP. CDR3 sequence: CASGLVTYEQFF. As DNA, the CDR3 is TGTGCTAGTGGTTTGGTAACGTATGAGCAGTTCTTC.

The chain combines TRBV30 with TRBJ2-3; 10 bases match TRBD1. Trimming cost V 7 bases and J 1 base; bases outside gene matches: 11. CDR3 length equals 16 residues. Germline CDR1 reads GTSNPN; CDR2 reads SVGIG (reference sequence). CDR3 region: CAFTKMGTGGTDTQYF. The CDR3 nucleotides read TGTGCCTTCACGAAAATGGGGACAGGGGGCACAGATACGCAGTATTTT.

There are many counts of this clonotype. This chain uses TRBV7-2 with TRBJ2-5; TRBD2 matches 7 bases. V shed 1 base, J shed 5 bases, and the junction held 13 bases outside the gene matches. This CDR3 comprises 17 residues. The germline V gene encodes CDR1 SGHTA and CDR2 FQGNSA. The CDR3 nucleotides are TGTGCCAGCAGCTTAGACCCAGCGGGAATTGGTTTGGAGACCCAGTACTTC. Its translation: CASSLDPAGIGLETQYF.

V usage is TRBV5-1 and J usage is TRBJ2-5; TRBD2 aligns across 9 bases. CDR3 length equals 15 residues. Germline V gene sequence: CDR1 SGHRS, CDR2 YFSETQ. Losses at the gene ends were 0 bases for V and 8 bases for J; bases not matched to a gene: 8. As DNA, the CDR3 is TGCGCCAGCAGCTTGGAGACTAGCGGACTCAGTACCCAGTACTTC. This codes for CASSLETSGLSTQYF.

This clonotype was seen ten or more times. The rearrangement links TRBV7-2 to TRBJ2-3; D unresolved. With 3 bases removed from V and 6 bases from J, the gap between germline ends came to 10 bases. Germline CDR1 reads SGHTA; CDR2 reads FQGNSA. The CDR3 loop spans 13 amino acids. The CDR3 spells CASSFPGPDTQYF. CDR3 DNA sequence: TGTGCCAGCAGCTTCCCCGGGCCCGATACGCAGTATTTT. The entire variable domain, with the rest obtained from reference TRBV7-2 and TRBJ2-3, is as follows: GAGVSQSPSNKVTEKGKDVELRCDPISGHTALYWYRQSLGQGLEFLIYFQGNSAPDKSGLPSDRFSAERTGGSVSTLTIQRTQQEDSAVYLCASSFPGPDTQYFGPGTRLTVL.

V and J are TRBV28 and TRBJ2-7, with 14 nucleotides matching TRBD2. V shed 4 bases, J shed 3 bases, and the junction held 5 bases outside the gene matches. The germline V gene has CDR1 MDHEN and CDR2 SYDVKM. The CDR3 extends over 16 amino acids. CDR3 DNA sequence: TGTGCCAGCAGTTCTCGGACTAGCGGGAGGCTCTACGAGCAGTACGTC. Translated: CASSSRTSGRLYEQYV.

Only a few counts were recorded for this clonotype. V is TRBV28 and J is TRBJ1-6; D is perhaps TRBD1 (5 bases). V was cut by 5 bases and J by 18 bases, with 17 bases left in between. Per germline, CDR1 MDHEN and CDR2 SYDVKM. The CDR3 length is 12 residues. CDR3 residues: CASSAAPSDTHF. CDR3 sequence (DNA): TGTGCCAGCAGTGCAGCCCCTTCGGACACCCACTTT.

In this sample, this clonotype turned up many times. The genes are TRBV5-1 and TRBJ2-3, with D possibly TRBD2 on 5 matching bases. CDR3 length equals 14 residues. V dropped 4 bases and J dropped 6 bases, with 15 bases sitting between them. Germline V CDR1 and CDR2: SGHRS, YFSETQ. The CDR3 spells CASSPLATPDTQYF. DNA of the CDR3: TGCGCCAGCAGCCCCTTAGCGACACCGGATACGCAGTATTTT.

The chain links TRBV12-3 or TRBV12-4 to TRBJ1-3; no firm D call. This CDR3 has 11 amino acids. V shed 3 bases and J shed 5 bases, with 2 bases lying between them. CDR3: CASSFRNTIYF. CDR3 in DNA: TGTGCCAGCAGTTTTCGAAACACCATATATTTT.

For this clonotype: Germline is not matched at one junction end, which may reflect a read error. The CDR3 sequence: CASSLGNWRQKIMNTEAFF. In nucleotides, the CDR3 is TGTGCCAGCAGTTTAGGGAATTGGAGGCAGAAAATTATGAACACTGAAGCTTTCTTT. This chain joins TRBV11-2 and TRBJ1-1; D is unresolved. The V gene's germline CDR1 is SGHAT and CDR2 FQNNGV. The CDR3 loop spans 19 amino acids.

This clonotype has at least ten counts. The gene calls are TRBV4-1 and TRBJ1-5; the D is unclear. CDR1 is MGHRA, CDR2 YSYEKL, per germline. V was pared by 0 bases and J by 3 bases, with 6 bases between. CDR3 length equals 14 residues. The CDR3 reads CASSQEQNNQPQHF. CDR3 coding DNA: TGCGCCAGCAGCCAAGAACAGAACAATCAGCCCCAGCATTTT.

The gene calls are TRBV12-3 or TRBV12-4 and TRBJ2-3; D gene ambiguous. The CDR3 length is 13 residues. Trimming took 5 bases from V and 2 from J, leaving 8 bases between them. The CDR3 DNA reads as TGTGCCAGCAGTCCAAGTGTCACAGATACGCAGTATTTT. It encodes CASSPSVTDTQYF.

The CDR3 DNA reads as TGTGCCAGCAGTCTCTGGGATACTGAAGCTTTCTTT. The encoded protein is CASSLWDTEAFF. The genes are TRBV27 and TRBJ1-1; D gene uncertain. This CDR3 contains 12 residues. Germline assignment: CDR1 MNHEY and CDR2 SMNVEV (reference sequence). Trimming removed 5 bases at V and 5 bases at J, with 9 bases between.

This clonotype was observed a handful of times. J is TRBJ1-6 and V is TRBV20-1; 9 positions match TRBD1. The J segment lost 5 bases and the V segment lost 2 bases, leaving 7 bases of the junction unmatched. The CDR3 sequence is 16 residues long. Germline V lookup: CDR1 DFQATT, CDR2 SNEGSKA (reference sequence). Here the CDR3 reads CSARPRTGDDNSPLHF. DNA of the CDR3: TGCAGTGCTAGACCCAGGACAGGGGATGATAATTCACCCCTCCACTTT.

There are a few counts of this clonotype. V is TRBV20-1 and J is TRBJ2-1; D not certain. Trimming left V 0 bases short and J 8 bases short, with 20 bases between. The CDR3 consists of 16 residues. Germline assignment: CDR1 DFQATT and CDR2 SNEGSKA (reference sequence). The CDR3 coding sequence is TGCAGTGCTAGAGATATGTTGGGGTTGAGTTATGATGAGCAGTTCTTC. Its protein product is CSARDMLGLSYDEQFF.

This clonotype was picked up one time. The chain couples TRBV6-6 to TRBJ2-2, with a tentative D call TRBD1 (5 bases). CDR3 length equals 13 residues. Germline V CDR1 and CDR2: MNHNY, SVGAGI (reference sequence). V gave up 6 bases and J gave up 4 bases, with 9 bases separating them. CDR3 region: CASRQTVTGELFF. The CDR3 DNA is TGTGCCAGCAGGCAGACAGTCACCGGGGAGCTGTTTTTT.

This chain connects TRBV4-3 to TRBJ2-1, with D tentatively TRBD2 (6 bases). This CDR3 contains 15 residues. CDR1 is LGHNA and CDR2 is YSLEER in the germline V gene. The V and J ends lost 1 base and 7 bases respectively, with 14 bases between them. The CDR3 nucleotides are TGCGCCAGCAGCCAAGTTATGGACTACGAAAATGAGCAGTTCTTC. It encodes CASSQVMDYENEQFF.

This clonotype occurred many times. J is TRBJ1-1 and V is TRBV7-2; TRBD1 matches at 7 bases. The CDR3 loop spans 14 amino acids. Germline V gene data show CDR1 as SGHTA and CDR2 as FQGNSA. With V trimmed by 5 bases and J by 4 bases, 7 bases remained unmatched. This CDR3 is CASSPGTVGTEAFF. In DNA form, the CDR3 reads TGTGCCAGCAGCCCCGGGACAGTAGGCACTGAAGCTTTCTTT.

The CDR3 sequence is CASSLWPKKTTYNEQFF. The CDR3 DNA sequence: TGTGCCAGCAGTTTATGGCCAAAGAAAACTACCTACAATGAGCAGTTCTTC. This chain connects TRBV12-3 or TRBV12-4 to TRBJ2-1; no reliable D call. Trimming removed 2 bases at V and 2 bases at J, with 16 bases between. The CDR3 has 17 amino acids.